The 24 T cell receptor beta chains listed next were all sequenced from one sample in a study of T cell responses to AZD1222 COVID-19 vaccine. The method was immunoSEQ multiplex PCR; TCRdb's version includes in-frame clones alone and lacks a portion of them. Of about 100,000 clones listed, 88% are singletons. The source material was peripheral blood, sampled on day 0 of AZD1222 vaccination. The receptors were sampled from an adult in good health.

CDR3 in amino acids: CASSERLGGWVNQPQHF. Here the CDR3 DNA reads TGTGCCAGCAGTGAAAGGCTGGGAGGCTGGGTAAATCAGCCCCAGCATTTT. V and J are TRBV6-1 and TRBJ1-5, with unresolved D. Trimming removed 2 bases at V and 4 bases at J, with 18 bases between. Looked up from germline, CDR1 is MNHNS and CDR2 is SASEGT. The CDR3 is made up of 17 amino acids.

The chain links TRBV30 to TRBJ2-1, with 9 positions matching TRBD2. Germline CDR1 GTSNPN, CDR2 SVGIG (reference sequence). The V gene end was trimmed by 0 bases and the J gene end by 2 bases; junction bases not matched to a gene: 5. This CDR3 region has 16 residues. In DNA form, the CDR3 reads TGTGCCTGGAGTGTACTCAGCGGGAGGACCTACAATGAGCAGTTCTTC. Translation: CAWSVLSGRTYNEQFF.

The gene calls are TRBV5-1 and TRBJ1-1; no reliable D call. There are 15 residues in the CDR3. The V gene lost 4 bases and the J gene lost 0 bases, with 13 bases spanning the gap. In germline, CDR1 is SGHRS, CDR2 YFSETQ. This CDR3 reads CASSPDWPMNTEAFF. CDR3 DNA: TGCGCCAGCAGCCCGGACTGGCCCATGAACACTGAAGCTTTCTTT.

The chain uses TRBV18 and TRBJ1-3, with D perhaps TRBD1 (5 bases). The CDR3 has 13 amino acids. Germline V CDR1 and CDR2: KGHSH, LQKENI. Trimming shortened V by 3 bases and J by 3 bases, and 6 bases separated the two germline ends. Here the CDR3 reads CASSPGVGNTIYF. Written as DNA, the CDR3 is TGTGCCAGCTCACCGGGGGTTGGAAACACCATATATTTT.

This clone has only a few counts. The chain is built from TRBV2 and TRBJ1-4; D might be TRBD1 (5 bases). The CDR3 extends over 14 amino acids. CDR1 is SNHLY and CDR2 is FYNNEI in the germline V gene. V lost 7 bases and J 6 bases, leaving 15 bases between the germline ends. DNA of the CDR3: TGTGCCAGCACCGACCCGATAGGGGATGAAAAACTGTTTTTT. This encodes CASTDPIGDEKLFF.

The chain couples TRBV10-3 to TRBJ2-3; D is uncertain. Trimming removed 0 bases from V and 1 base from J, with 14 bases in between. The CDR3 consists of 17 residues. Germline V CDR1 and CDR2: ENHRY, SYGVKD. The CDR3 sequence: CAISESYGQAGTDTQYF. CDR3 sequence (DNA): TGTGCCATCAGTGAGTCTTATGGGCAGGCGGGCACAGATACGCAGTATTTT.

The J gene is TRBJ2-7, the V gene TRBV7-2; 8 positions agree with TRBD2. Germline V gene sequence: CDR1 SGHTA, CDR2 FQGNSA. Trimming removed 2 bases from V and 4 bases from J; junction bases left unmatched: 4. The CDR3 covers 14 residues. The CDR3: CASSLPGTSYEQYF. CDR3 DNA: TGTGCCAGCAGCTTACCCGGGACTAGTTACGAGCAGTACTTC.

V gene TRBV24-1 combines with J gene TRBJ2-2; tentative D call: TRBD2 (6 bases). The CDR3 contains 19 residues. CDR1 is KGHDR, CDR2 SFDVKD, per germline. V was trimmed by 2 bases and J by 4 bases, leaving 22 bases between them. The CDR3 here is CATSDCLRGRKWCTGELFF. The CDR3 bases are TGTGCCACCAGTGATTGCCTCCGAGGGAGGAAGTGGTGCACCGGGGAGCTGTTTTTT.

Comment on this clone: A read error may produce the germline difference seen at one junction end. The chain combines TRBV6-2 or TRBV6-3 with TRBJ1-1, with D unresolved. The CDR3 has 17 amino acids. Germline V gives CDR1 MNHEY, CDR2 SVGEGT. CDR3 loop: CASSYFPLGSPNTEAFF. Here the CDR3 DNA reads TGTGCCAGCAGCTACTTTCCGCTGGGGTCCCCTAACACTGAAGCTTTCTTT.

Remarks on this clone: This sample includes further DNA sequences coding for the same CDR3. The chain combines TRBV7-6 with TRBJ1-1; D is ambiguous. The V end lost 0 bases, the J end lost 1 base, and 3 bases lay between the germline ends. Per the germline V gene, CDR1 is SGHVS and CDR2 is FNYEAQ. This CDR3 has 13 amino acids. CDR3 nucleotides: TGTGCCAGCAGCTTAGCGGAGAACACTGAAGCTTTCTTT. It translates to CASSLAENTEAFF.

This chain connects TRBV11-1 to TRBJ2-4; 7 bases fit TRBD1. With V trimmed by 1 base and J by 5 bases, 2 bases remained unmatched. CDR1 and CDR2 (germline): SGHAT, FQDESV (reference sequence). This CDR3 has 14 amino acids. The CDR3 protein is CASSLGTGENIQYF. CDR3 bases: TGTGCCAGCAGCTTAGGCACAGGGGAAAACATTCAGTACTTC.

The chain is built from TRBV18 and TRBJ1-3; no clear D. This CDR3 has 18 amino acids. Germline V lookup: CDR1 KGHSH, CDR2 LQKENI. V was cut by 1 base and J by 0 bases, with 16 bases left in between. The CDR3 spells CASSPLVFGLYSGNTIYF. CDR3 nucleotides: TGTGCCAGCTCACCACTGGTGTTCGGACTTTACTCTGGAAACACCATATATTTT. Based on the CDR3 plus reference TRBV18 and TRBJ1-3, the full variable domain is NAGVMQNPRHLVRRRGQEARLRCSPMKGHSHVYWYRQLPEEGLKFMVYLQKENIIDESGMPKERFSAEFPKEGPSILRIQQVVRGDSAAYFCASSPLVFGLYSGNTIYFGEGSWLTVV.

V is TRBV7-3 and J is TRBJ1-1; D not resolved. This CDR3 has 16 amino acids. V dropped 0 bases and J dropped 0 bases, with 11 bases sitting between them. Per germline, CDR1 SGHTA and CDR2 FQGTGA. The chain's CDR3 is CASSLTFGGVNTEAFF. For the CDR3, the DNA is TGTGCCAGCAGCTTAACTTTCGGTGGTGTGAACACTGAAGCTTTCTTT.

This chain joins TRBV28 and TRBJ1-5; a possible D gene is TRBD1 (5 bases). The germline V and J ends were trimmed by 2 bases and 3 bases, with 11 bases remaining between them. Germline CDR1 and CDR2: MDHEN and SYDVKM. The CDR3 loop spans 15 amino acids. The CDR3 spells CASSLPGSYNQPQHF. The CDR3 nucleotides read TGTGCCAGCAGTTTACCAGGGTCATACAATCAGCCCCAGCATTTT.

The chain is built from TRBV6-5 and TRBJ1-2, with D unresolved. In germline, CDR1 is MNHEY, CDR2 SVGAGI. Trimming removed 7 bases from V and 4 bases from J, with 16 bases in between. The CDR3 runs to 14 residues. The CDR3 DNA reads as TGTGCCAGCACCTGGACCCAGGAAGGCTATGGCTACACCTTC. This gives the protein CASTWTQEGYGYTF.

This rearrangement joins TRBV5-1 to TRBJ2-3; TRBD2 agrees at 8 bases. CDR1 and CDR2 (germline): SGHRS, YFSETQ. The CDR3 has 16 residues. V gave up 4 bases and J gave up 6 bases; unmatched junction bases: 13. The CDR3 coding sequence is TGCGCCAGCAGCCCCACCGGGAGGGGTATGGAGGATACGCAGTATTTT. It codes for CASSPTGRGMEDTQYF.

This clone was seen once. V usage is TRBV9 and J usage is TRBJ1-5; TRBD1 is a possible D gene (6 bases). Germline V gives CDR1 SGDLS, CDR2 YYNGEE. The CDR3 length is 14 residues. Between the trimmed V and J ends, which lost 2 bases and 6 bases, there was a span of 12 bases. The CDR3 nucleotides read TGTGCCAGCAGCGTCACAGGGTCCGGTCAGCCCCAGCATTTT. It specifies CASSVTGSGQPQHF.

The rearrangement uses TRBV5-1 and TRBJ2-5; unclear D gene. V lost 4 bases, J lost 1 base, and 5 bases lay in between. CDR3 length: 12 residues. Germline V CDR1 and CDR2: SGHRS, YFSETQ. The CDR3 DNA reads TGCGCCAGCAGCACCGGCCAAGAGACCCAGTACTTC. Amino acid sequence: CASSTGQETQYF.

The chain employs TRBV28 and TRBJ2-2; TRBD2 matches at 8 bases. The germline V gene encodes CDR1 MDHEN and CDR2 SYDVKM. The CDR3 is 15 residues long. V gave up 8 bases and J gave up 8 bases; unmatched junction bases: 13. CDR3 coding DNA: TGTGCCAGCGCATCCACCGGGACTAGTGGGGGGGAGCTGTTTTTT. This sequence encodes CASASTGTSGGELFF.

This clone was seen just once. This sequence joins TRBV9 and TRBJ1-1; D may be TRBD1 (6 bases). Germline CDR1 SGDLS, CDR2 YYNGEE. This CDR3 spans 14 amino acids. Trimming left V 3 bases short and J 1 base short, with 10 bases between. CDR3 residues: CASSGTGRNTEAFF. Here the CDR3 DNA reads TGTGCCAGCAGCGGTACAGGGCGGAACACTGAAGCTTTCTTT.

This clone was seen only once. The CDR3 spells CASSVVSGQPETQYF. CDR3 coding DNA: TGTGCCAGCAGCGTAGTCTCAGGACAGCCTGAGACCCAGTACTTC. The V gene is TRBV9, the J gene TRBJ2-5; TRBD1 might be the D (6 bases). There are 15 residues in the CDR3. Trimming took off 0 bases at V and 5 bases at J, with 14 bases between the two ends. Germline CDR1 is SGDLS and CDR2 is YYNGEE.

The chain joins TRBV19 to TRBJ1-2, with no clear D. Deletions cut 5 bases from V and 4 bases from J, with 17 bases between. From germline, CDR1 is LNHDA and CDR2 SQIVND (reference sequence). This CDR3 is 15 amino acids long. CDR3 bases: TGTGCCAGTAGTGCCCAGGAAGCTCAGACCTATGGCTACACCTTC. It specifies CASSAQEAQTYGYTF.

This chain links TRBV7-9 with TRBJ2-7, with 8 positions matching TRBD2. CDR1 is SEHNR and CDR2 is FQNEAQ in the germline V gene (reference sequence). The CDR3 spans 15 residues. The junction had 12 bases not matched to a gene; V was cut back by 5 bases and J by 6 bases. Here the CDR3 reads CASSRTGTSWTEQYF. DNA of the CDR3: TGTGCCAGCAGCCGAACCGGGACTAGTTGGACCGAGCAGTACTTC.

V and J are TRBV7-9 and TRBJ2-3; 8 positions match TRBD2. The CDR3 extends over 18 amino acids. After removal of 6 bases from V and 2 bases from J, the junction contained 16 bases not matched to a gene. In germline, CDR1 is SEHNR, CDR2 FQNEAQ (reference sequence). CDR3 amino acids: CASSLPLRLAGLTDTQYF. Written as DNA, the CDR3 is TGTGCCAGCAGTCTGCCTTTGAGGCTAGCGGGCCTCACAGATACGCAGTATTTT.